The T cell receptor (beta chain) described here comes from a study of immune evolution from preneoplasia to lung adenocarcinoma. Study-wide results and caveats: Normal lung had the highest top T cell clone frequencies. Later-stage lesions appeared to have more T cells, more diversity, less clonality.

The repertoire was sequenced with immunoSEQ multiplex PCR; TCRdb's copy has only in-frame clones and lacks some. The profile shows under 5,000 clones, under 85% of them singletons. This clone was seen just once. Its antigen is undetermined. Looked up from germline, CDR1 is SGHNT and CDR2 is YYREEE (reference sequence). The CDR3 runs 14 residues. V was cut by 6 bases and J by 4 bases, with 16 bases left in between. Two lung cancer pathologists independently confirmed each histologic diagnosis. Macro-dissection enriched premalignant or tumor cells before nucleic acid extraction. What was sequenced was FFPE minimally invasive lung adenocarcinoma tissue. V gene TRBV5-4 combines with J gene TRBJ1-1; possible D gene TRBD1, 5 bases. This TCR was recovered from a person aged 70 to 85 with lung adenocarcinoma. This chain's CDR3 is CASNTRVEGTEAFF. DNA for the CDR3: TGTGCCAGCAACACCAGGGTAGAGGGCACTGAAGCTTTCTTT.